The clone carrying this T cell receptor beta chain was seen more than once but under ten times. The antigen remains undetermined. The source of the sample is a study of cytomegalovirus exposure and HLA in healthy donors. Study-wide context: Earlier, 100 million or so unique TCR beta sequences were recovered from about 170 million T cells by an analysis. Roughly four fifths of some 390 genotyped donors fell in the Caucasian-associated ancestry cluster.

The study's findings and limits: Later work found that TCR association rates differed between HLA loci; DRB1 had the most and HLA-C the fewest. In terms of immune exposure information, only CMV serostatus was available.

Vbeta (60) and Jbeta (13) primers were used in the PCR. Profiled with immunoSEQ multiplex PCR; TCRdb holds only in-frame clones, not every one. This repertoire shows about 150,000 clones, approximately 60% found once; its top ten account for around 7.1%. Sequencing used PBMCs. The clonotype comes from a woman aged 60-75 years in good health and CMV-seropositive.

The CDR3 loop reads CASSLVSFNTEAFF. The CDR3, as DNA: TGTGCCAGCAGCTTAGTCTCCTTTAACACTGAAGCTTTCTTT. This chain joins TRBV7-2 and TRBJ1-1; D call uncertain. Trimming removed 1 base from V and 2 bases from J, with 8 bases in between. The CDR3 totals 14 residues. Germline assignment: CDR1 SGHTA and CDR2 FQGNSA.